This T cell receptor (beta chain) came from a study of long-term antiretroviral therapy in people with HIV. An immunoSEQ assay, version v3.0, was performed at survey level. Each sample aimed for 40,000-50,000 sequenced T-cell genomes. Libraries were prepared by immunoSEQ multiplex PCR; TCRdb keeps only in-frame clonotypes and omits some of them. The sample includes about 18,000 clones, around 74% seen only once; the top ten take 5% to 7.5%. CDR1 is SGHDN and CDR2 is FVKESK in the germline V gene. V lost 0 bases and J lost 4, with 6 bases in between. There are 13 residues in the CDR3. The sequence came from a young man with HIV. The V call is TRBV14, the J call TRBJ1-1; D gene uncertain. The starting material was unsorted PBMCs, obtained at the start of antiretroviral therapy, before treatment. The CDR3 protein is CASSQDLGTEAFF. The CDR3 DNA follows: TGTGCCAGCAGCCAAGATCTGGGCACTGAAGCTTTCTTT. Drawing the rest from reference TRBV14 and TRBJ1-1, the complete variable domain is EAGVTQFPSHSVIEKGQTVTLRCDPISGHDNLYWYRRVMGKEIKFLLHFVKESKQDESGMPNNRFLAERTGGTYSTLKVQPAELEDSGVYFCASSQDLGTEAFFGQGTRLTVV.